This T cell receptor beta chain was sequenced during a study of identical twins. This CDR3 contains 17 residues. CDR1 is LNHDA, CDR2 SQIVND, per germline (reference sequence). V lost 2 bases to trimming and J lost 4 bases; unmatched junction nucleotides: 11. TCRdb re-analysed the 5' RACE reads in MiXCR, keeping a single row per CDR3 protein. The repertoire holds over 550,000 distinct CDR3 sequences, just over 7% seen once, with roughly 1.6% in the top ten. This sample also belongs to another study, concerning yellow fever vaccine responses in identical twins.

This rearrangement joins TRBV19 to TRBJ2-1; 7 bases are a match to TRBD2. Sequencing was carried out using PBMCs. The TCR was taken from a young woman in good health. The CDR3 nucleotides read TGTGCCAGTAGTATAACGCGGGAGCCCAGGAGTTACAATGAGCAGTTCTTC. It encodes CASSITREPRSYNEQFF. Looking up the rest from reference TRBV19 and TRBJ2-1 gives the full variable domain: DGGITQSPKYLFRKEGQNVTLSCEQNLNHDAMYWYRQDPGQGLRLIYYSQIVNDFQKGDIAEGYSVSREKKESFPLTVTSAQKNPTAFYLCASSITREPRSYNEQFFGPGTRLTVL.